This T cell receptor beta chain appears in the sequencing data of a study of T cell responses to AZD1222 COVID-19 vaccine. Produced via immunoSEQ multiplex PCR; TCRdb's table is partial and in-frame only. Seen here are approximately 170,000 clones, 92% observed once, and the top ten hold 0.9% to 1.2%. Points from the study as a whole: Only after the peak T cell response were repertoires sampled.

About this clone itself: Its cognate antigen is unknown.

This clonotype was obtained from an adult who received the AZD1222 COVID-19 vaccine. Sequenced here: peripheral blood, sampled 28 days after the second AZD1222 dose.

CDR3 nucleotide sequence: TGTGCCAGCAGCTACCGCAGGGACACTGAAGCTTTCTTT. The encoded protein is CASSYRRDTEAFF. The V gene is TRBV7-9, the J gene TRBJ1-1, with D maybe TRBD1 (5 bases). The CDR3 covers 13 residues. Germline V CDR1 and CDR2: SEHNR, FQNEAQ (reference sequence). The germline V and J ends were trimmed by 4 bases and 3 bases, with 9 bases remaining between them. The variable domain in full, completed from reference TRBV7-9 and TRBJ1-1, reads DTGVSQNPRHKITKRGQNVTFRCDPISEHNRLYWYRQTLGQGPEFLTYFQNEAQLEKSRLLSDRFSAERPKGSFSTLEIQRTEQGDSAMYLCASSYRRDTEAFFGQGTRLTVV.